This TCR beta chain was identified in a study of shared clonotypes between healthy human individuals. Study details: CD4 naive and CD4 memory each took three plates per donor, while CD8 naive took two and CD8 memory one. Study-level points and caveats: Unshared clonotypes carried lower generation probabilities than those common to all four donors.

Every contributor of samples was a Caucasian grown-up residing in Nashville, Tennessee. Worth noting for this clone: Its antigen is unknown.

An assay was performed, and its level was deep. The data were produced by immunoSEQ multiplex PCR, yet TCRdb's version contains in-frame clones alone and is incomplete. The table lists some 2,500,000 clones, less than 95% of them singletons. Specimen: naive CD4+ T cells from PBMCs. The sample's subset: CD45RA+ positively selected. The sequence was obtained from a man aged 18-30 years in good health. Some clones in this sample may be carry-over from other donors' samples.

The CDR3 loop is CASSDAPRGYTF. CDR3 DNA: TGTGCCAGCAGTGATGCCCCTCGGGGCTACACCTTC. V is TRBV6-1 and J is TRBJ1-2, with D uncertain. Trimming left V 3 bases short and J 8 bases short, with 10 bases between. Germline CDR1 is MNHNS and CDR2 is SASEGT. This CDR3 contains 12 residues.